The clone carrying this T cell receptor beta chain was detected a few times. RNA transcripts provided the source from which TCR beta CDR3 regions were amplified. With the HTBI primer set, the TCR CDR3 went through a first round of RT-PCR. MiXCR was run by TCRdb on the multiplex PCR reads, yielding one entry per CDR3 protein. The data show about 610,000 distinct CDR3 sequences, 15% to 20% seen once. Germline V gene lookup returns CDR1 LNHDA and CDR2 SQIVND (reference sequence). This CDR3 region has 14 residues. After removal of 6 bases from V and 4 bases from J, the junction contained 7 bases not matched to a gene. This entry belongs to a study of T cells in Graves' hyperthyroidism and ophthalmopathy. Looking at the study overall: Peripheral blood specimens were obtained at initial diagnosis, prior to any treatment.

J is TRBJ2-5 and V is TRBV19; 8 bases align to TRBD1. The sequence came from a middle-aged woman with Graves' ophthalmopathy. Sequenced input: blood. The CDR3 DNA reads TGTGCCAGTAGAGGACAGGGCATGCCAGAGACCCAGTACTTC. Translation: CASRGQGMPETQYF.